This TCR beta chain was sequenced in a study of human T cells and chemical hapten exposure. Study results and caveats: The number of TCRs over 1 in 1000 frequency stayed unchanged after DPC.

Via MiXCR, TCRdb re-called the RACE reads, giving one row per CDR3 protein. The sample includes roughly 60,000 distinct CDR3 sequences, around 7% of them seen just once. This clonotype was found many times. Its specificity is unknown. Time point meaning: pre-sensitization, week 0. The treatment was: therapeutic diphenylcyclopropenone sensitization with weekly scalp DPC. Researchers sampled blood before each patch test went on. The J segment lost 4 bases and the V segment lost 4 bases, leaving 7 bases of the junction unmatched. Germline-derived CDR1 and CDR2 are SGHDT and YYEEEE. This CDR3 has 15 amino acids.

The V gene is TRBV5-6, the J gene TRBJ1-1; TRBD1 matches at 10 bases. The sample consisted of whole blood, taken in connection with sensitization to the hapten diphenylcyclopropenone (DPC). The sequence came from a woman younger than 45 with alopecia areata. Some clones in this sample may be carry-over from other donors' samples. The CDR3 DNA reads as TGTGCCAGCAGCCCGCGACAGGGGGCGGGCACTGAAGCTTTCTTT. As protein: CASSPRQGAGTEAFF.